This T cell receptor beta chain was retrieved from a study of Ad26.COV2.S vaccination and SARS-CoV-2 variants. The study's findings and limits: Non-spike TCR breadth showed similarity between vaccine and placebo recipients.

Here immunoSEQ multiplex PCR was the method, and the copy in TCRdb shows in-frame clones only, minus some. Of around 450,000 clones listed, about 88% are singletons. Treatment specified: 15 to 20 received Ad26.COV2.S at low or high dose, single or two shots; about five received placebo; per-sample allocation not given. Day 63 following the first vaccine or placebo injection was when the samples were taken. This CDR3 comprises 16 residues. The junction had 9 bases not matched to a gene; V was cut back by 5 bases and J by 2 bases. Germline-derived CDR1 and CDR2 are SGHTA and FQGNSA. A note on this clone: The antigen is not known.

The input for sequencing was peripheral blood, taken in a trial of Ad26.COV2.S vaccine versus placebo. The V and J genes are TRBV7-2 and TRBJ1-5; TRBD1 agrees at 7 bases. This receptor was obtained from a person aged 18-65 years who received the Ad26.COV2.S COVID-19 vaccine or a placebo. The CDR3 protein is CASSIRDRAGNQPQHF. In DNA, the CDR3 is TGTGCCAGCAGCATTAGAGACAGGGCCGGCAATCAGCCCCAGCATTTT.